This T cell receptor beta chain stems from a study of blood T cells in healthy people across ages. Sample-barcoded 5' priming and a J-beta primer mix drove a second PCR of roughly 7 to 11 cycles. TCRdb re-called the 5' RACE reads with MiXCR, one entry per CDR3 protein. Here the sample spans hundreds of thousands of distinct CDR3 sequences, about 47% being singletons. This TCR was sampled from an elderly man in good health. The sample comprised blood.

For the CDR3, the DNA is TGTGCCAGCAGTCCCTCAGGGATCAACTATGGCTACACCTTC. Translated: CASSPSGINYGYTF. V usage is TRBV6-5 and J usage is TRBJ1-2; TRBD1 might be the D (5 bases). CDR1 MNHEY and CDR2 SVGAGI come from the germline V gene. The CDR3 has 14 amino acids. The V gene lost 5 bases and the J gene lost 2 bases, with 12 bases spanning the gap.